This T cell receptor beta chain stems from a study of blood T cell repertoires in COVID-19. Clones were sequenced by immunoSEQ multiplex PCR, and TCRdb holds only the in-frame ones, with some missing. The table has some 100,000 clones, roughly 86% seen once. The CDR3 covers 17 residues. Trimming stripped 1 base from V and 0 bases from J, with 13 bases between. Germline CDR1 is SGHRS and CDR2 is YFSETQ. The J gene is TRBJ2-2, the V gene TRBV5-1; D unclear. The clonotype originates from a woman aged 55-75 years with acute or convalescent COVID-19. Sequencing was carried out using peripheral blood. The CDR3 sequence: CASSLNLEAANTGELFF. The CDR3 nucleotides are TGCGCCAGCAGCTTGAACTTAGAGGCCGCGAACACCGGGGAGCTGTTTTTT.